The source of this T cell receptor (beta chain) is a study of metastatic and nonmetastatic thyroid tumors. Study context: Across peripheral blood and tumor or nodule tissue samples taken from malignant and benign thyroid patients, the repertoires were compared with one another.

Before thyroid surgery, none of the patients had received any treatment. General observations from the study: As reported, TCR beta diversity in blood and tumor was significantly higher in malignant thyroid tumors than in benign nodules.

Per the original methods: CDR3 was compared across clinicopathological groups, and the resulting differences were used to build a distant-metastasis classifier for papillary thyroid cancer. TCRdb re-called clones via MiXCR from the PCR reads. The V and J calls come from TCRdb's annotation, not from the publication. The sample consists of under 35,000 clones, around 30% of them appearing once. CDR1 and CDR2 (germline): SGHTA, FQGTGA. The CDR3 spans 16 residues. The ends were cut back, 1 base at V and 4 bases at J, with 14 bases in the middle. This clone was seen many times. The antigen remains undetermined.

V gene TRBV7-3 combines with J gene TRBJ2-1; TRBD1 might be the D (7 bases). The sample taken for sequencing was blood. The clonotype originates from a female donor with papillary thyroid cancer or a benign thyroid nodule (not recorded which). Some clones in this sample may be carry-over from other donors' samples. The CDR3 loop reads CASSLKGRGEYNEQFF. CDR3 in DNA: TGTGCCAGCAGCTTAAAAGGCAGGGGGGAGTACAATGAGCAGTTCTTC.